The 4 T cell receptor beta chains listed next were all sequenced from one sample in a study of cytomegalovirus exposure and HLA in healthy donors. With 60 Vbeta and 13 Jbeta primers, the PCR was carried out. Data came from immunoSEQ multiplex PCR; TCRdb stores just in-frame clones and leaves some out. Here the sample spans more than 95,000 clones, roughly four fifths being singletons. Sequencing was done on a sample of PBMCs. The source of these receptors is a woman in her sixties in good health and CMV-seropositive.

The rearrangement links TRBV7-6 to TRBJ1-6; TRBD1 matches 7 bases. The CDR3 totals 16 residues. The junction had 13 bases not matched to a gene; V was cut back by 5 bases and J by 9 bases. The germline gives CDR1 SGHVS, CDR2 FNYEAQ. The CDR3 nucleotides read TGTGCCAGCAGCCCCGGCAATCCGGGACAGACTTCACCCCTCCACTTT. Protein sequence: CASSPGNPGQTSPLHF.

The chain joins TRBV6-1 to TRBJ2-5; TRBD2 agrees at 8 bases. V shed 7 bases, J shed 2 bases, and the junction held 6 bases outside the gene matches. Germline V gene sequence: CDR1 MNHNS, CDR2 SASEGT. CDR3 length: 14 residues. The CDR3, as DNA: TGTGCCAGCACCAGCGGGGGCCGACAAGAGACCCAGTACTTC. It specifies CASTSGGRQETQYF.

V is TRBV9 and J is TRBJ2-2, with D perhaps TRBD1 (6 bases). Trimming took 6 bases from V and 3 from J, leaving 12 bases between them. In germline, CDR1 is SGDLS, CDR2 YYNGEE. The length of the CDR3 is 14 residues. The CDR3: CASTPRGDTGELFF. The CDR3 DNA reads TGTGCCAGCACCCCCAGGGGTGACACCGGGGAGCTGTTTTTT.

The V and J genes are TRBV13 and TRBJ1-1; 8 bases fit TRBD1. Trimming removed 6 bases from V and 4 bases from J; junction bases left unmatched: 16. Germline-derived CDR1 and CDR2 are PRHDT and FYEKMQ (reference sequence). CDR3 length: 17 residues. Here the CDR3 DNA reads TGTGCCAGCAGGGAGGACAGGGTGGGTAGGGATAGCACTGAAGCTTTCTTT. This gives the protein CASREDRVGRDSTEAFF.